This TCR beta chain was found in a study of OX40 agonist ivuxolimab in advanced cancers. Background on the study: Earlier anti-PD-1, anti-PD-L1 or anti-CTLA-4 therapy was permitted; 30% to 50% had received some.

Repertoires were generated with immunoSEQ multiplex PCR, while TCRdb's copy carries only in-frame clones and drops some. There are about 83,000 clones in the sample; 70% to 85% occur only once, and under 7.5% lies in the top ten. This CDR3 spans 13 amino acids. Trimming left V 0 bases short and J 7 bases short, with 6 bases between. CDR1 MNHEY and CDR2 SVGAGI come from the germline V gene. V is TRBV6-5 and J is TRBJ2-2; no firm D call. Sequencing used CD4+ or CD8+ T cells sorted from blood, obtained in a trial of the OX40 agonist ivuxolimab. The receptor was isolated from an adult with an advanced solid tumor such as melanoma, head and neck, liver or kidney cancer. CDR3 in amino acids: CASSYSVNGELFF. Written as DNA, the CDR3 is TGTGCCAGCAGTTACTCTGTCAACGGGGAGCTGTTTTTT.